This TCR beta chain is drawn from a study of beta chain features in type 1 diabetes. Study information: In age, gender and cell yields, patients were similar to healthy donors. All samples combined gave over 100 million sorted cells for examination. Findings and caveats of the study: People with Type 1 diabetes carried modestly yet significantly shorter TCRB CDR3s in all four CD4+ subsets.

Expressed TCRB transcripts were sequenced because the isolated RNA had all been reverse transcribed beforehand. Measured with immunoSEQ multiplex PCR; TCRdb has only the in-frame clones, and not every one. The table has 680,000 or so clones, roughly 13% seen once. Blood was drawn once from each donor into heparinised tubes. The draws averaged about 120 mL. Via CD45RO/CCR7/CD25/CD127/CD95/CD27, cells of the CD4+ naive, central memory, regulatory and stem cell-like memory subsets were sorted. The V gene lost 3 bases and the J gene lost 0 bases, with 11 bases spanning the gap. The CDR3 spans 15 residues. Germline CDR1 and CDR2: LNHDA and SQIVND (reference sequence). This clone occurred a few times. Its antigen remains unknown.

The clonotype comes from a man younger than 35 with type 1 diabetes. The chain links TRBV19 to TRBJ1-2; D remains ambiguous. The source material was naive CD4+ T cells from blood. The CDR3 region is CASSISRSSNYGYTF. The CDR3 DNA is TGTGCCAGTAGTATCTCCAGAAGTTCTAACTATGGCTACACCTTC.